The 18 T cell receptor beta chains below all came from one sample that was sequenced in a study of cytomegalovirus exposure and HLA in healthy donors. The study ran its PCR with 60 Vbeta and 13 Jbeta primers. Using immunoSEQ multiplex PCR, the repertoire was profiled, and TCRdb retains in-frame clones only, with some absent. The profile covers approximately 150,000 clones, with around three quarters appearing a single time and approximately 3.7% taken by the ten largest. Material for sequencing was PBMCs. The receptors here all came from a man aged 30 to 39 in good health and CMV-seropositive.

This chain connects TRBV10-1 to TRBJ1-4; D unresolved. Trimming removed 10 bases at V and 0 bases at J, with 9 bases between. The germline V gene encodes CDR1 WNHNN and CDR2 SYGVQD (reference sequence). CDR3 length: 13 residues. The CDR3 is CATLHATNEKLFF. CDR3 in DNA: TGCGCCACTTTACACGCAACTAATGAAAAACTGTTTTTT.

This chain joins TRBV7-2 and TRBJ1-2; 7 bases match TRBD1. CDR1 and CDR2 from the germline V gene are SGHTA and FQGNSA. V was pared by 5 bases and J by 6 bases, with 3 bases of the junction left unmatched. The CDR3 covers 12 residues. The CDR3 here is CASSRQGDGYTF. The CDR3 DNA follows: TGTGCCAGCAGCCGACAGGGTGATGGCTACACCTTC.

This chain uses TRBV7-2 with TRBJ2-1; 7 nucleotides line up with TRBD1. This CDR3 has 12 residues. Germline V gives CDR1 SGHTA, CDR2 FQGNSA. The V gene end was trimmed by 5 bases and the J gene end by 6 bases; junction bases not matched to a gene: 1. CDR3 in amino acids: CASSGQANEQFF. In DNA, the CDR3 is TGTGCCAGCAGCGGACAGGCCAATGAGCAGTTCTTC.

The V call is TRBV7-3, the J call TRBJ2-2; the D gene is possibly TRBD2 (5 bases). V dropped 2 bases and J dropped 4 bases, with 14 bases sitting between them. There are 16 residues in the CDR3. Per germline, CDR1 SGHTA and CDR2 FQGTGA. The DNA of the CDR3 is TGTGCCAGCAGCTTATACGGTAGTCGGGGCACCGGGGAGCTGTTTTTT. Encoded protein: CASSLYGSRGTGELFF.

The chain links TRBV27 to TRBJ1-2, with TRBD1 matching 9 bases. V lost 8 bases to trimming and J lost 8 bases; unmatched junction nucleotides: 9. Germline values: CDR1 MNHEY, CDR2 SMNVEV (reference sequence). CDR3 size: 13 residues. The CDR3 loop is CASHPGTGRGYTF. CDR3 in DNA: TGTGCCAGCCATCCCGGGACAGGGAGGGGCTACACCTTC.

The chain joins TRBV6-5 to TRBJ2-7; no firm D call. Germline lookup yields CDR1 MNHEY and CDR2 SVGAGI. Trimming cost V 6 bases and J 4 bases, with 16 bases left between them. The CDR3 length is 14 residues. CDR3 loop: CASSAETAAYEQYF. The DNA for the CDR3 is TGTGCCAGCAGCGCAGAGACGGCGGCATACGAGCAGTACTTC.

The rearrangement joins TRBV6-1 to TRBJ2-2, with 7 positions matching TRBD2. V trimming: 1 base; J trimming: 4 bases; junction bases outside the gene matches: 6. The CDR3 has 16 residues. Germline V gives CDR1 MNHNS, CDR2 SASEGT. CDR3 nucleotides: TGTGCCAGCAGTGAAGTCGCGGGCGGGGGCACCGGGGAGCTGTTTTTT. Amino acids: CASSEVAGGGTGELFF.

V is TRBV6-1 and J is TRBJ1-2; a weak D match, TRBD1 (6 bases). Germline CDR1 MNHNS, CDR2 SASEGT. Trimming took 10 bases from V and 4 from J, leaving 19 bases between them. This CDR3 is 14 amino acids long. CDR3 sequence: CAISQGQGSYGYTF. For the CDR3, the DNA is TGTGCCATCTCGCAAGGGCAGGGGAGCTATGGCTACACCTTC.

This clone was counted a few times. This chain connects TRBV4-1 to TRBJ1-6; tentatively, D is TRBD1 (6 bases). The CDR3 has 15 amino acids. V gave up 5 bases and J gave up 9 bases, with 17 bases separating them. Germline V gene sequence: CDR1 MGHRA, CDR2 YSYEKL. CDR3 coding DNA: TGCGCCAGCAGCTCCCCCGGGACACTGGTTTCACCCCTCCACTTT. Its translation: CASSSPGTLVSPLHF.

This chain joins TRBV29-1 and TRBJ2-5; weak D call: TRBD1 (6 bases). CDR1 and CDR2 (germline): SQVTM, ANQGSEA. Trimming took off 0 bases at V and 4 bases at J, with 12 bases between the two ends. The CDR3 spans 14 residues. CDR3 loop: CSVEEQGRGETQYF. DNA for the CDR3: TGCAGCGTTGAAGAACAGGGAAGGGGAGAGACCCAGTACTTC.

The rearrangement links TRBV5-4 to TRBJ1-5; 11 positions agree with TRBD1. Trimming cost V 3 bases and J 4 bases; bases outside gene matches: 3. The CDR3 is made up of 15 amino acids. CDR1 SGHNT and CDR2 YYREEE come from the germline V gene (reference sequence). This CDR3 reads CASSSGTGGNQPQHF. The CDR3 coding sequence is TGTGCCAGCAGCTCCGGGACAGGGGGGAATCAGCCCCAGCATTTT.

This chain links TRBV2 with TRBJ1-2, with TRBD1 identical over 8 bases. The germline CDR1 and CDR2 sequences are SNHLY and FYNNEI. V lost 1 base, J lost 4 bases, and 2 bases stayed unmatched. The CDR3 consists of 14 residues. In DNA form, the CDR3 reads TGTGCCAGCAGTGAAGGCGACAGGGGCTATGGCTACACCTTC. Its protein is CASSEGDRGYGYTF.

V and J are TRBV2 and TRBJ1-6, with D possibly being TRBD1 (6 bases). The CDR3 contains 16 residues. The V and J ends lost 3 bases and 0 bases respectively, with 9 bases between them. Germline-derived CDR1 and CDR2 are SNHLY and FYNNEI. Here the CDR3 DNA reads TGTGCCAGCAGTGACCAGGGGAGCTCCTATAATTCACCCCTCCACTTT. This sequence encodes CASSDQGSSYNSPLHF.

The V and J genes are TRBV5-1 and TRBJ1-3; 7 bases agree with TRBD1. The CDR3 loop spans 17 amino acids. With V trimmed by 4 bases and J by 0 bases, 10 bases remained unmatched. CDR1 is SGHRS and CDR2 is YFSETQ in the germline V gene. For the CDR3, the DNA is TGCGCCAGCAGCCTAAACAGGGGAACTCTCTCTGGAAACACCATATATTTT. It translates to CASSLNRGTLSGNTIYF.

The chain combines TRBV2 with TRBJ2-3; 8 bases line up with TRBD2. The CDR3 is 14 residues long. J gave up 5 bases and V 4 bases, and 5 bases lay outside the gene matches. CDR1 and CDR2 from the germline V gene are SNHLY and FYNNEI. CDR3 nucleotides: TGTGCCAGCAGTGCTGGACTAGCAATAGATACGCAGTATTTT. Translating it yields CASSAGLAIDTQYF.

The chain is built from TRBV7-9 and TRBJ1-1; 9 bases are a match to TRBD1. Losses at the gene ends were 4 bases for V and 6 bases for J; bases not matched to a gene: 3. This CDR3 contains 13 residues. The germline V gene has CDR1 SEHNR and CDR2 FQNEAQ (reference sequence). CDR3 region: CASSSGTGPEAFF. The DNA of the CDR3 is TGTGCCAGCAGCTCCGGGACAGGGCCTGAAGCTTTCTTT.

This clone has a single count. V usage is TRBV5-1 and J usage is TRBJ1-4; 7 nucleotides match TRBD1. Germline V gene data show CDR1 as SGHRS and CDR2 as YFSETQ. This CDR3 spans 15 amino acids. Losses at the gene ends were 3 bases for V and 3 bases for J; bases not matched to a gene: 5. The CDR3 coding sequence is TGCGCCAGCAGCTCAACCGGGACAGCTAATGAAAAACTGTTTTTT. It translates to CASSSTGTANEKLFF.

About this clone itself: The junction does not match germline at one end; this may be a read error. The sample carries other DNA sequences with the same CDR3. CDR3 DNA sequence: TGCGCCATCAGTGACACATACAATGAGCAGTTCTTC. This codes for CAISDTYNEQFF. J is TRBJ2-1 and V is TRBV10-3; D unresolved. Germline V lookup: CDR1 ENHRY, CDR2 SYGVKD. CDR3 length: 12 amino acids.